This T cell receptor (beta chain) was observed in a study of identifying expanded T cells in peripheral blood. Study findings and constraints: Technical replicates showed approximately 1.2 changed clones; two weeks roughly 16; four weeks 19.

The CDR3 runs to 15 residues. Germline CDR1 and CDR2: SGHNT and YYREEE (reference sequence). V lost 3 bases to trimming and J lost 4 bases; unmatched junction nucleotides: 3. During the collection period, no donor immune events like infections were recorded. Measured with immunoSEQ multiplex PCR; TCRdb has only the in-frame clones, and not every one. The sample records 75,000 to 90,000 clones, 84% being singletons. Concerning this clone itself: Antigen specificity is unknown.

The chain has TRBV5-4 and TRBJ2-1; TRBD2 aligns across 11 bases. The TCR originated in a person between 18 and 75 years old in good health. Sequences were obtained from blood. In DNA form, the CDR3 reads TGTGCCAGCAGCTCAGGGACTAGCGGTTACAATGAGCAGTTCTTC. It translates to CASSSGTSGYNEQFF.